This T cell receptor beta chain was profiled in a study of blood T cell repertoires in COVID-19. On the study more broadly: Collection of acute and convalescent COVID-19 samples took place in the United States, Italy and Spain. The analysed material was cDNA or gDNA that came from T cells, B-cell-depleted T cells, or PBMCs.

The CDR3 loop spans 16 amino acids. Germline CDR1 is SEHNR and CDR2 is FQNEAQ (reference sequence). In the authors' workflow: Reference gene primer amplification in the assay estimated nucleated cell counts. Repertoires were generated with immunoSEQ multiplex PCR, while TCRdb's copy carries only in-frame clones and drops some. The V and J calls and clone size were taken over from that table, and D and trimming were inferred from the DNA. The sample carries some 240,000 clones, 82% recorded once. In the case of this clone: A junction boundary mismatches the germline segment, possibly from a read error.

The source is a woman aged 55-70 years with active or convalescent COVID-19. The sample comprised peripheral blood. The rearrangement uses TRBV7-9 and TRBJ1-4, with 12 positions matching TRBD1. The CDR3 region has the DNA TGTGCCAGCAGTTTAGCTGGCGCCGGGACAGGGGGCCAATTGTTTTTT. It specifies CASSLAGAGTGGQLFF.